A selection of T cell receptor beta chains follows, all from one sample in a study of blood T cell repertoires in COVID-19. Sequencing used immunoSEQ multiplex PCR; TCRdb keeps in-frame clones, though not all of them. The sample gives 260,000 or so clones, 81% of which show up once; around 7.2% is in the top ten. Sequenced: peripheral blood. Every receptor here comes from an elderly woman with COVID-19, enrolled during active disease. The CDR3 runs from the conserved cysteine through the conserved F or W. Each record gives: CDR3 protein, CDR3 DNA, J gene, V gene, clone size, D gene. The D gene is left open where the match is weak. Part of the rows lack a size; the others show once, few, many or a class for expanded clones.

CASSLGGVETQYF	TGTGCCAGCAGCCTGGGCGGGGTGGAGACCCAGTACTTC	TRBJ2-5	TRBV13	-	-
CASSIGQGGPYEQYF	TGTGCCAGTAGTATTGGACAAGGCGGCCCCTACGAGCAGTACTTC	TRBJ2-7	TRBV19	-	-
CASGRRGSSGNTIYF	TGTGCCAGTGGGAGGCGCGGGAGCTCTGGAAACACCATATATTTT	TRBJ1-3	TRBV19	-	-
CASSSFSSTDTQYF	TGCGCCAGCAGCAGCTTTTCTAGCACAGATACGCAGTATTTT	TRBJ2-3	TRBV5-1	-	-
CASSSTGVGNTIYF	TGTGCCAGCAGTTCTACAGGGGTCGGAAACACCATATATTTT	TRBJ1-3	TRBV6-5	-	TRBD1
CASSQEVGTDTQYF	TGTGCCAGCAGCCAAGAGGTAGGCACAGATACGCAGTATTTT	TRBJ2-3	TRBV3-1/TRBV3-2	-	-
CASSSSTSVGELFF	TGTGCCAGCAGCTCCTCGACTAGCGTCGGGGAGCTGTTTTTT	TRBJ2-2	TRBV3-1/TRBV3-2	-	TRBD2
CASSQIPMGLWNTEAFF	TGTGCCAGCAGCCAAATCCCGATGGGACTCTGGAACACTGAAGCTTTCTTT	TRBJ1-1	TRBV3-1/TRBV3-2	-	-
CASRRNRENYGYTF	TGCGCCAGCAGACGAAACAGGGAAAACTATGGCTACACCTTC	TRBJ1-2	TRBV5-1	-	-
CASSVTGKETQYF	TGTGCCAGCAGCGTGACAGGAAAAGAGACCCAGTACTTC	TRBJ2-5	TRBV7-3	-	-
CASSLSVGRGEKLFF	TGCGCCAGCAGCTTGTCGGTCGGCAGGGGGGAAAAACTGTTTTTT	TRBJ1-4	TRBV5-1	once	TRBD1
CASSLGPDQPQHF	TGTGCCAGCAGTTTGGGGCCCGATCAGCCCCAGCATTTT	TRBJ1-5	TRBV3-1/TRBV3-2	-	-
CAWRHSPGNYGYTF	TGTGCCTGGAGGCACAGCCCAGGGAACTATGGCTACACCTTC	TRBJ1-2	TRBV30	-	-
CATSRERVEIAEAFF	TGTGCCACCAGCAGAGAGAGGGTGGAGATCGCTGAAGCTTTCTTT	TRBJ1-1	TRBV15	-	-
CASSQVSNQPQHF	TGTGCCAGCAGCCAAGTCTCGAATCAGCCCCAGCATTTT	TRBJ1-5	TRBV4-2	-	-
CASSYGGAHSGNTIYF	TGTGCCAGCAGTTACGGTGGGGCCCACTCTGGAAACACCATATATTTT	TRBJ1-3	TRBV6-6	-	-
CASSLVPASPADTQYF	TGCGCCAGCAGCTTGGTTCCCGCTAGCCCAGCAGATACGCAGTATTTT	TRBJ2-3	TRBV5-1	-	-
CASSLGTGVNQPQHF	TGTGCCAGCAGCTTAGGGACAGGGGTCAATCAGCCCCAGCATTTT	TRBJ1-5	TRBV7-8	-	TRBD1
CASSPRQGWHQPQHF	TGTGCCAGCAGCCCAAGACAGGGGTGGCATCAGCCCCAGCATTTT	TRBJ1-5	TRBV3-1/TRBV3-2	-	TRBD1
CASRGFGTYNEQFF	TGTGCCAGCAGGGGATTCGGGACCTACAATGAGCAGTTCTTC	TRBJ2-1	TRBV2	-	-
CASSLNPTGRDTNEQFF	TGTGCCAGCAGCTTAAATCCCACAGGGAGGGATACGAATGAGCAGTTCTTC	TRBJ2-1	TRBV7-6	-	-
CASVGGLNNEQFF	TGTGCCAGCGTAGGGGGCCTAAACAATGAGCAGTTCTTC	TRBJ2-1	TRBV5-6	-	TRBD1
CASSLGSSGPIFNYEQYF	TGTGCCAGCAGCTTAGGCTCTAGCGGGCCTATATTTAACTACGAGCAGTACTTC	TRBJ2-7	TRBV7-8	-	TRBD2
CASRRAQETQYF	TGTGCCAGCAGGAGGGCGCAAGAGACCCAGTACTTC	TRBJ2-5	TRBV11-2	-	-
CSASPVTTGRQPQHF	TGCAGTGCTAGTCCTGTAACAACAGGGCGGCAGCCCCAGCATTTT	TRBJ1-5	TRBV20-1	-	-
CASRAGTGMGDNEQFF	TGTGCCAGCAGAGCAGGGACAGGGATGGGGGACAATGAGCAGTTCTTC	TRBJ2-1	TRBV7-2	once	TRBD1
CASTLAGGGAEAFF	TGTGCCAGTACCCTGGCGGGGGGAGGCGCTGAAGCTTTCTTT	TRBJ1-1	TRBV19	-	-
CSVEGGKKTEAFF	TGCAGCGTTGAGGGGGGGAAGAAGACTGAAGCTTTCTTT	TRBJ1-1	TRBV29-1	-	-
CASSQDRGGDEFF	TGTGCCAGCAGCCAAGATCGAGGAGGGGATGAATTCTTC	TRBJ2-1	TRBV4-2	-	-
CAIQLDRVSTEAFF	TGTGCCATCCAACTAGACAGGGTGAGCACTGAAGCTTTCTTT	TRBJ1-1	TRBV6-5	-	TRBD1
CASTLMGQGADEQFF	TGCGCCAGCACTCTGATGGGACAGGGGGCGGATGAGCAGTTCTTC	TRBJ2-1	TRBV5-1	-	TRBD1
CASTPGQNYEQYF	TGTGCCAGTACTCCGGGACAGAACTACGAGCAGTACTTC	TRBJ2-7	TRBV19	-	TRBD1
CASSRGTSAQETQYF	TGCGCCAGCAGCCGGGGGACTAGCGCACAAGAGACCCAGTACTTC	TRBJ2-5	TRBV5-1	once	TRBD2
CASSLSGRVDNEQFF	TGTGCCAGCAGTTTGAGCGGGAGAGTGGATAATGAGCAGTTCTTC	TRBJ2-1	TRBV28	-	TRBD2
CAIGQGGTEAFF	TGCGCCATAGGACAGGGGGGCACTGAAGCTTTCTTT	TRBJ1-1	TRBV10-2	-	TRBD1
CASSLASATNEKLFF	TGCGCCAGCAGCTTGGCCTCTGCAACTAATGAAAAACTGTTTTTT	TRBJ1-4	TRBV5-1	once	-
CSVSTGNTGELFF	TGCAGCGTTTCCACAGGGAACACCGGGGAGCTGTTTTTT	TRBJ2-2	TRBV29-1	-	-
CASTYGSMNTEAFF	TGTGCCAGCACTTATGGCAGTATGAACACTGAAGCTTTCTTT	TRBJ1-1	TRBV2	-	-
CATRTSGGDNEQFF	TGTGCCACTCGAACTAGCGGGGGGGACAATGAGCAGTTCTTC	TRBJ2-1	TRBV5-5	few	TRBD2
CASQQTRNTEAFF	TGCGCCAGCCAACAGACACGTAACACTGAAGCTTTCTTT	TRBJ1-1	TRBV10-1	-	-
CASSLSWTGTTDTQYF	TGCGCCAGCAGCTTGTCCTGGACAGGTACAACAGATACGCAGTATTTT	TRBJ2-3	TRBV5-1	-	TRBD1
CASSQNGYQPQHF	TGTGCCAGCAGCCAAAACGGGTACCAGCCCCAGCATTTT	TRBJ1-5	TRBV14	-	-
CASSSPSTGQGYTF	TGTGCCAGCAGCTCCCCTTCGACAGGCCAGGGCTACACCTTC	TRBJ1-2	TRBV7-6	-	-
CAISAGTGDEKLFF	TGTGCCATCAGTGCGGGGACAGGGGATGAAAAACTGTTTTTT	TRBJ1-4	TRBV10-3	-	TRBD1
CASSPSVGGGTQYF	TGTGCCAGCAGCCCCTCGGTGGGGGGGGGTACGCAGTATTTT	TRBJ2-3	TRBV5-8	few	TRBD2
CAWSVRTGQNSPLHF	TGTGCCTGGAGTGTTAGAACAGGGCAAAATTCACCCCTCCACTTT	TRBJ1-6	TRBV30	-	-
CASSAPGYQNYGYTF	TGTGCCAGCAGCGCCCCAGGGTACCAGAACTATGGCTACACCTTC	TRBJ1-2	TRBV9	-	-
CASSIFGTATEAFF	TGTGCCAGTAGTATATTTGGGACTGCGACGGAAGCTTTCTTT	TRBJ1-1	TRBV19	few	-